The 23 T cell receptor beta chains presented below share a single source sample, sequenced in a study of T-cell reconstitution after alpha-beta-depleted transplantation in children. As it was prepared, the TCRbeta library received unique molecular identifiers. TCRdb itself ran the PCR reads through MiXCR, one entry per CDR3 protein. Here the sample spans about 250,000 distinct CDR3 sequences, 20% to 30% being singletons. The sequencing used PBMCs, mostly from graft donor cells, collected 360 days after TCRalphabeta/CD19-depleted stem cell transplant. These receptors were obtained from a female patient aged 2-9 years who had a stem cell transplant for congenital amegakaryocytic thrombocytopenia, so the T cells may come from the graft donor.

CDR3 protein: CSAFESAGTSPTEAFF. CDR3 DNA sequence: TGCAGTGCTTTTGAGAGTGCCGGGACTTCCCCCACTGAAGCTTTCTTT. The gene calls are TRBV20-1 and TRBJ1-1, with D possibly matching TRBD1 (5 bases). With 5 bases removed from V and 4 bases from J, the gap between germline ends came to 23 bases. This CDR3 is built from 16 residues. Germline V gene sequence: CDR1 DFQATT, CDR2 SNEGSKA (reference sequence).

The rearrangement uses TRBV12-3 or TRBV12-4 and TRBJ2-7, with a possible D match to TRBD1 (6 bases). The germline V and J ends were trimmed by 2 bases and 3 bases, with 11 bases remaining between them. This CDR3 comprises 14 residues. CDR3 bases: TGTGCCAGCAGTTTACGGGACATACACTACGAGCAGTACTTC. This encodes CASSLRDIHYEQYF.

The rearrangement links TRBV12-3 or TRBV12-4 to TRBJ2-1; 7 nucleotides match TRBD2. V shed 3 bases, J shed 6 bases, and the junction held 8 bases outside the gene matches. The CDR3 spans 15 residues. CDR3 protein: CASSFQAGVGNEQFF. The CDR3 coding sequence is TGTGCCAGCAGTTTCCAGGCGGGAGTGGGCAATGAGCAGTTCTTC.

The sample holds a few counts of this clonotype. J is TRBJ2-7 and V is TRBV11-2; 9 nucleotides match TRBD2. The V gene's germline CDR1 is SGHAT and CDR2 FQNNGV. The ends lost 0 bases at V and 4 bases at J; junction bases unmatched: 10. The CDR3 sequence is 17 residues long. The CDR3 DNA follows: TGTGCCAGCAGCTTAGATGGGGCGGCAGCGGGAGGTTACGAGCAGTACTTC. Protein: CASSLDGAAAGGYEQYF. Supplemented by reference TRBV11-2 and TRBJ2-7, the full variable domain reads EAGVAQSPRYKIIEKRQSVAFWCNPISGHATLYWYQQILGQGPKLLIQFQNNGVVDDSQLPKDRFSAERLKGVDSTLKIQPAKLEDSAVYLCASSLDGAAAGGYEQYFGPGTRLTVT.

The chain is built from TRBV3-1 and TRBJ2-2; 9 bases are a match to TRBD2. CDR3 length: 16 residues. CDR1 and CDR2 from the germline V gene are LGHDT and YNNKEL (reference sequence). The V and J ends lost 3 bases and 6 bases, in that order; junction bases with no gene match: 8. The CDR3 protein is CASSHAREGQAGELFF. CDR3 in DNA: TGTGCCAGCAGCCACGCGCGGGAGGGCCAGGCCGGGGAGCTGTTTTTT.

This clonotype was detected only a few times. The J gene is TRBJ1-3, the V gene TRBV28; weak D call: TRBD1 (5 bases). V was cut by 6 bases and J by 0 bases, with 12 bases left in between. The V gene's germline CDR1 is MDHEN and CDR2 SYDVKM. The CDR3 runs 15 residues. The CDR3: CASRSPGHSGNTIYF. CDR3 sequence (DNA): TGTGCCAGCAGATCCCCAGGACACTCTGGAAACACCATATATTTT.

This clonotype has only a few counts. The V and J genes are TRBV6-5 and TRBJ1-5; D is unresolved. From germline, CDR1 is MNHEY and CDR2 SVGAGI. The CDR3 is made up of 12 amino acids. V was trimmed by 6 bases and J by 4 bases, leaving 7 bases between them. The CDR3 loop is CASRGENQPQHF. CDR3 coding DNA: TGTGCCAGCAGGGGCGAGAATCAGCCCCAGCATTTT.

This clonotype was seen more than once but under ten times. The chain has TRBV29-1 and TRBJ2-7; 7 bases line up with TRBD1. The length of the CDR3 is 16 residues. J lost 4 bases, V lost 0 bases, and 12 bases had no gene match. The germline CDR1 and CDR2 sequences are SQVTM and ANQGSEA. CDR3 in DNA: TGCAGCGTTGAAGATCTTGTAGGGGGCAAAAGGTACGAGCAGTACTTC. It translates to CSVEDLVGGKRYEQYF.

The chain joins TRBV28 to TRBJ2-3; 15 bases fit TRBD2. The CDR3 spans 16 residues. The germline gives CDR1 MDHEN, CDR2 SYDVKM. The ends lost 7 bases at V and 6 bases at J; junction bases unmatched: 8. The CDR3 region is CASTPGTSGRRDTQYF. CDR3 DNA: TGTGCCAGCACGCCCGGGACTAGCGGGAGGAGGGATACGCAGTATTTT. Based on the CDR3 plus reference TRBV28 and TRBJ2-3, the full variable domain is DVKVTQSSRYLVKRTGEKVFLECVQDMDHENMFWYRQDPGLGLRLIYFSYDVKMKEKGDIPEGYSVSREKKERFSLILESASTNQTSMYLCASTPGTSGRRDTQYFGPGTRLTVL.

This clonotype was recorded once. V usage is TRBV6-1 and J usage is TRBJ2-7; D is tentatively TRBD1 or TRBD2 (5 bases each). The CDR3 totals 16 residues. Germline CDR1 MNHNS, CDR2 SASEGT. Trimming took 6 bases from V and 2 from J, leaving 20 bases between them. Here the CDR3 reads CASRRIMGRTPYEQYF. For the CDR3, the DNA is TGTGCCAGCAGAAGAATAATGGGACGGACTCCCTACGAGCAGTACTTC.

The chain employs TRBV6-5 and TRBJ1-2; D is ambiguous. The germline V gene encodes CDR1 MNHEY and CDR2 SVGAGI. The V end lost 6 bases, the J end lost 3 bases, and 11 bases lay between the germline ends. The CDR3 spans 13 residues. This CDR3 reads CASSRDDDYGYTF. CDR3 nucleotides: TGTGCCAGCAGCCGAGACGACGACTATGGCTACACCTTC.

This clonotype was counted a few times. This chain connects TRBV4-1 to TRBJ1-6; the D gene is possibly TRBD1 (5 bases). From germline, CDR1 is MGHRA and CDR2 YSYEKL. This CDR3 has 16 residues. Trimming left V 0 bases short and J 4 bases short, with 10 bases between. The CDR3 loop reads CASSQEDSVYNSPLHF. DNA for the CDR3: TGCGCCAGCAGCCAAGAAGACAGCGTTTATAATTCACCCCTCCACTTT.

This clonotype came up a few times. The J gene is TRBJ2-3, the V gene TRBV18, with no clear D. The CDR3 consists of 13 residues. The V and J ends lost 8 bases and 4 bases respectively, with 13 bases between them. Germline V gene lookup returns CDR1 KGHSH and CDR2 LQKENI. CDR3: CASTVGQADTQYF. The CDR3, as DNA: TGTGCCAGCACCGTAGGTCAGGCAGATACGCAGTATTTT.

This clonotype was seen a few times. The rearrangement links TRBV30 to TRBJ1-1; D is unresolved. Germline V gene sequence: CDR1 GTSNPN, CDR2 SVGIG (reference sequence). Trimming removed 0 bases from V and 4 bases from J, with 9 bases in between. The CDR3 totals 13 residues. The CDR3 region is CAWSVGWPTEAFF. DNA of the CDR3: TGTGCCTGGAGTGTTGGGTGGCCCACTGAAGCTTTCTTT.

In this sample, this clonotype turned up a few times. The genes are TRBV4-2 and TRBJ2-7, with 9 bases fitting TRBD2. The CDR3 is 16 residues long. V was clipped by 0 bases and J by 3 bases; unmatched bases: 6. The germline CDR1 and CDR2 sequences are LGHNA and YNFKEQ. CDR3 loop: CASSQDLAGGIYEQYF. The CDR3 DNA reads as TGTGCCAGCAGCCAAGATCTGGCGGGAGGGATCTACGAGCAGTACTTC.

The rearrangement uses TRBV5-4 and TRBJ2-4, with D possibly matching TRBD1 (6 bases). The CDR3 consists of 14 residues. The V gene lost 4 bases and the J gene lost 6 bases, with 14 bases spanning the gap. In germline, CDR1 is SGHNT, CDR2 YYREEE (reference sequence). CDR3 amino acids: CASSQWTERNIQYF. CDR3 nucleotides: TGTGCCAGCAGCCAATGGACAGAACGAAACATTCAGTACTTC.

V is TRBV5-1 and J is TRBJ2-7; D possibly corresponds to TRBD1 (5 bases). The CDR3 length is 14 residues. From germline, CDR1 is SGHRS and CDR2 YFSETQ. Trimming removed 4 bases from V and 3 bases from J, with 14 bases in between. The CDR3 protein is CASSDKTVGYEQYF. The CDR3 coding sequence is TGCGCCAGCAGCGACAAGACAGTTGGCTACGAGCAGTACTTC.

The rearrangement links TRBV5-1 to TRBJ2-2, with 8 positions matching TRBD2. From germline, CDR1 is SGHRS and CDR2 YFSETQ. The CDR3 sequence is 15 residues long. J gave up 4 bases and V 9 bases, and 11 bases lay outside the gene matches. The CDR3 loop is CATASGTRSTGELFF. The CDR3, as DNA: TGCGCCACCGCCTCCGGGACTAGGAGCACCGGGGAGCTGTTTTTT.

The chain joins TRBV28 to TRBJ2-2; D is uncertain. The CDR3 is made up of 14 amino acids. Germline V gene sequence: CDR1 MDHEN, CDR2 SYDVKM. V was trimmed by 4 bases and J by 4 bases, leaving 10 bases between them. This chain's CDR3 is CASSSPPGTGELFF. The CDR3 region has the DNA TGTGCCAGCAGTTCCCCCCCCGGCACCGGGGAGCTGTTTTTT. The variable domain in full, completed from reference TRBV28 and TRBJ2-2, reads DVKVTQSSRYLVKRTGEKVFLECVQDMDHENMFWYRQDPGLGLRLIYFSYDVKMKEKGDIPEGYSVSREKKERFSLILESASTNQTSMYLCASSSPPGTGELFFGEGSRLTVL.

This sequence joins TRBV2 and TRBJ2-1; D is unresolved. Germline lookup yields CDR1 SNHLY and CDR2 FYNNEI. Deletions cut 6 bases from V and 6 bases from J, with 12 bases between. This CDR3 has 13 residues. CDR3 residues: CASSPAGFNEQFF. CDR3 nucleotide sequence: TGTGCCAGCAGCCCCGCCGGGTTCAATGAGCAGTTCTTC.

The V and J genes are TRBV3-1 and TRBJ2-3; either TRBD1 or TRBD2 may fit D (5 bases each). Per germline, CDR1 LGHDT and CDR2 YNNKEL (reference sequence). The germline V and J ends were trimmed by 4 bases and 6 bases, with 8 bases remaining between them. This CDR3 spans 12 amino acids. CDR3 sequence reads: CASSPEGDTQYF. The CDR3 DNA reads as TGTGCCAGCAGCCCAGAGGGGGATACGCAGTATTTT.

This chain connects TRBV15 to TRBJ2-1; a possible D gene is TRBD2 (6 bases). Deletions cut 3 bases from V and 6 bases from J, with 21 bases between. There are 17 residues in the CDR3. Germline V lookup: CDR1 LNHNV, CDR2 YYDKDF (reference sequence). The CDR3 region is CATSRGDWGGSVNEQFF. CDR3 DNA: TGTGCCACCAGCAGGGGGGATTGGGGAGGAAGCGTCAATGAGCAGTTCTTC. Together with reference TRBV15 and TRBJ2-1, the CDR3 gives the full variable domain: DAMVIQNPRYQVTQFGKPVTLSCSQTLNHNVMYWYQQKSSQAPKLLFHYYDKDFNNEADTPDNFQSRRPNTSFCFLDIRSPGLGDTAMYLCATSRGDWGGSVNEQFFGPGTRLTVL.

This clonotype has just a few counts. This chain connects TRBV5-1 to TRBJ1-5; D unclear. V was trimmed by 3 bases and J by 2 bases, leaving 9 bases between them. Germline V gene lookup returns CDR1 SGHRS and CDR2 YFSETQ. CDR3 length equals 14 residues. DNA for the CDR3: TGCGCCAGCAGCTGGTACAGCCGCAATCAGCCCCAGCATTTT. Its translation: CASSWYSRNQPQHF.